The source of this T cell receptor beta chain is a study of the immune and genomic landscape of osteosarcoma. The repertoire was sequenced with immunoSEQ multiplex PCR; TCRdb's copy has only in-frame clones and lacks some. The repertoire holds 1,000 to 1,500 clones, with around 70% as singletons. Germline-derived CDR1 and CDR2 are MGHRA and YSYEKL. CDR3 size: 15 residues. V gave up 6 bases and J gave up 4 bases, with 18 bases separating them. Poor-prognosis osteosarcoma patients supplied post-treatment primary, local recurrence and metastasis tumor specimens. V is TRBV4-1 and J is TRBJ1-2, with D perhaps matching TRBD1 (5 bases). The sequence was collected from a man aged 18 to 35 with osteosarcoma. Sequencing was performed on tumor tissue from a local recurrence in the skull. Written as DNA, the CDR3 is TGCGCCAGCAGTCCTCTGCCGGGGGTTAGCTATGGCTACACCTTC. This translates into CASSPLPGVSYGYTF.